The 25 T cell receptor beta chains below were found in one sample sequenced in a study of T cell responses to AZD1222 COVID-19 vaccine. Assay used: immunoSEQ multiplex PCR; TCRdb lists only in-frame clones, some missing. The sample yields roughly 120,000 clones, around 89% seen once. Here the sequenced sample was peripheral blood, taken on day 0 of AZD1222 vaccination. The origin of the receptors is an adult in good health.

The CDR3 spells CASSLQTGQGATEAFF. The CDR3 DNA reads as TGCGCCAGCAGCTTGCAAACGGGACAGGGGGCAACTGAAGCTTTCTTT. The chain joins TRBV5-1 to TRBJ1-1, with 12 bases aligning to TRBD1. The CDR3 length is 16 residues. CDR1 is SGHRS and CDR2 is YFSETQ in the germline V gene. V shed 1 base and J 5 bases; nucleotides not matched to a gene: 6. Drawing the rest from reference TRBV5-1 and TRBJ1-1, the complete variable domain is KAGVTQTPRYLIKTRGQQVTLSCSPISGHRSVSWYQQTPGQGLQFLFEYFSETQRNKGNFPGRFSGRQFSNSRSEMNVSTLELGDSALYLCASSLQTGQGATEAFFGQGTRLTVV.

V and J are TRBV6-5 and TRBJ2-7; possible D gene TRBD1, 5 bases. In germline, CDR1 is MNHEY, CDR2 SVGAGI. The CDR3 totals 15 residues. Trimming took off 1 base at V and 0 bases at J, with 10 bases between the two ends. CDR3 in amino acids: CASSYWGISSYEQYF. The CDR3 DNA follows: TGTGCCAGCAGTTACTGGGGCATCAGCTCCTACGAGCAGTACTTC.

The chain is built from TRBV14 and TRBJ2-5, with D perhaps TRBD1 or TRBD2 (5 bases each). Germline V lookup: CDR1 SGHDN, CDR2 FVKESK. Trimming pared 0 bases from V and 4 bases from J, leaving 12 bases between. The CDR3 runs 15 residues. The CDR3 DNA sequence: TGTGCCAGCAGCCAAGATTGGGGGTCAAGAGAGACCCAGTACTTC. Translating it yields CASSQDWGSRETQYF.

This sequence joins TRBV19 and TRBJ1-6; no reliable D call. This CDR3 has 15 amino acids. Trimming removed 11 bases at V and 0 bases at J, with 14 bases between. Per the germline V gene, CDR1 is LNHDA and CDR2 is SQIVND (reference sequence). CDR3 in DNA: TGTGCCTGTAACCGTGGAAGCTCCTATAATTCACCCCTCCACTTT. Translation: CACNRGSSYNSPLHF.

V gene TRBV2 combines with J gene TRBJ2-1; the match to TRBD2 covers 7 bases. The CDR3 spans 14 residues. Germline lookup yields CDR1 SNHLY and CDR2 FYNNEI. V was pared by 7 bases and J by 8 bases, with 11 bases of the junction left unmatched. The CDR3 region has the DNA TGTGCCAGCAATCTACGACTAGCTAGGTATGAGCAGTTCTTC. This gives the protein CASNLRLARYEQFF.

The V call is TRBV6-5, the J call TRBJ1-6, with D uncertain. The CDR3 covers 12 residues. The germline CDR1 and CDR2 sequences are MNHEY and SVGAGI. The CDR3 spells CSTDEPNSPLHF. CDR3 in DNA: TGTTCCACGGACGAACCTAATTCACCCCTCCACTTT.

The V and J genes are TRBV18 and TRBJ2-1, with 13 bases fitting TRBD2. This CDR3 is 16 amino acids long. After removal of 3 bases from V and 5 bases from J, the junction contained 4 bases not matched to a gene. Germline-derived CDR1 and CDR2 are KGHSH and LQKENI. The CDR3 region has the DNA TGTGCCAGCTCACCCAGGACTAGCGGGGGAAACAATGAGCAGTTCTTC. Protein sequence: CASSPRTSGGNNEQFF.

The chain recombines TRBV4-1 with TRBJ2-1, with a tentative D call TRBD1 (5 bases). Per germline, CDR1 MGHRA and CDR2 YSYEKL. This CDR3 region has 20 residues. Trimming shortened V by 0 bases and J by 4 bases, and 25 bases separated the two germline ends. The CDR3 DNA follows: TGCGCCAGCAGCCAAGAAGGGGTTGGAACGAGGACAACCGATTACAATGAGCAGTTCTTC. Amino acids: CASSQEGVGTRTTDYNEQFF.

V gene TRBV6-5 combines with J gene TRBJ1-2, with D unclear. In germline, CDR1 is MNHEY, CDR2 SVGAGI. This CDR3 contains 13 residues. Trimming stripped 2 bases from V and 7 bases from J, with 11 bases between. The CDR3 bases are TGTGCCAGCAGTTACGAAGCCGGGAGTGGCTACACCTTC. Translating gives CASSYEAGSGYTF.

This chain joins TRBV20-1 and TRBJ1-2; D possibly corresponds to TRBD1 (5 bases). The CDR3 spans 15 residues. The germline V gene encodes CDR1 DFQATT and CDR2 SNEGSKA (reference sequence). V gave up 3 bases and J gave up 3 bases, with 17 bases separating them. CDR3 nucleotide sequence: TGCAGTGCTAGTCCGGGGCAGGGAATTGACTATGGCTACACCTTC. Translating it yields CSASPGQGIDYGYTF.

The chain has TRBV27 and TRBJ2-2; a weak D match, TRBD1 (5 bases). CDR1 and CDR2 (germline): MNHEY, SMNVEV (reference sequence). Trimming left V 1 base short and J 6 bases short, with 6 bases between. CDR3 size: 13 residues. This chain's CDR3 is CASSLWGPGELFF. The CDR3 bases are TGTGCCAGCAGTTTATGGGGCCCCGGGGAGCTGTTTTTT.

The genes are TRBV12-3 or TRBV12-4 and TRBJ1-2, with D perhaps matching TRBD1 (5 bases). The germline V and J ends were trimmed by 1 base and 2 bases, with 5 bases remaining between them. The CDR3 length is 13 residues. CDR3 bases: TGTGCCAGCAGTTTAGGGGACAACTATGGCTACACCTTC. It is translated as CASSLGDNYGYTF.

CDR3 sequence reads: CASSFRAGNTIYF. The DNA for the CDR3 is TGTGCCAGCAGCTTCCGGGCTGGAAACACCATATATTTT. The V and J genes are TRBV5-8 and TRBJ1-3; D not certain. The ends were cut back, 2 bases at V and 2 bases at J, with 5 bases in the middle. CDR3 size: 13 residues. Germline lookup yields CDR1 SGHTS and CDR2 YDEGEE.

This chain joins TRBV6-2 or TRBV6-3 and TRBJ2-3, with a possible D match to TRBD1 (5 bases). The germline V gene has CDR1 MNHEY and CDR2 SVGEGT. The CDR3 covers 13 residues. Trimming removed 5 bases at V and 3 bases at J, with 9 bases between. CDR3 DNA sequence: TGTGCCAGCAGTCGACAGCTTACAGATACGCAGTATTTT. Translated: CASSRQLTDTQYF.

V gene TRBV18 combines with J gene TRBJ1-6; TRBD1 agrees at 11 bases. Germline CDR1 KGHSH, CDR2 LQKENI. Germline trimming cut 3 bases from V and 10 bases from J; bases unmatched to any gene: 5. This CDR3 has 15 residues. For the CDR3, the DNA is TGTGCCAGCTCACCCGGGACAGGGGGAGCCTCACCCCTCCACTTT. As protein: CASSPGTGGASPLHF.

Comments on this clone: Other DNA sequences from this sample encode an identical CDR3 as well. V gene TRBV27 combines with J gene TRBJ1-2; 7 nucleotides line up with TRBD1. V shed 5 bases and J 4 bases; nucleotides not matched to a gene: 7. The V gene's germline CDR1 is MNHEY and CDR2 SMNVEV (reference sequence). The CDR3 runs 14 residues. The CDR3 nucleotides read TGTGCCAGCAGTCTAGGGGGACAGACCTATGGCTACACCTTC. Protein product: CASSLGGQTYGYTF.

The chain combines TRBV12-3 or TRBV12-4 with TRBJ1-1; possibly TRBD1 for D (5 bases). CDR3 length equals 13 residues. The V end was cut by 5 bases, the J end by 9 bases, with 16 bases between. DNA for the CDR3: TGTGCCAGCAGTACCTGGGGGATCTCTCAAGCTTTCTTT. Its translation is CASSTWGISQAFF.

This chain links TRBV15 with TRBJ2-1; maybe TRBD1 (6 bases). The CDR3 spans 15 residues. V lost 4 bases, J lost 5 bases, and 15 bases lay in between. In germline, CDR1 is LNHNV, CDR2 YYDKDF (reference sequence). The CDR3 DNA is TGTGCCACCAGCAAAGGGACAAGAGCTAACAATGAGCAGTTCTTC. This codes for CATSKGTRANNEQFF. The whole variable domain, filled in from reference TRBV15 and TRBJ2-1, reads DAMVIQNPRYQVTQFGKPVTLSCSQTLNHNVMYWYQQKSSQAPKLLFHYYDKDFNNEADTPDNFQSRRPNTSFCFLDIRSPGLGDTAMYLCATSKGTRANNEQFFGPGTRLTVL.

This clone was recorded only once. The chain is built from TRBV19 and TRBJ2-1; 9 nucleotides match TRBD1. In germline, CDR1 is LNHDA, CDR2 SQIVND (reference sequence). The V segment lost 8 bases and the J segment 6 bases; nucleotides outside the gene matches: 8. The CDR3 loop spans 14 amino acids. In nucleotides, the CDR3 is TGTGCCAGTTGGGACAGGGTTTCAGGCAATGAGCAGTTCTTC. Protein product: CASWDRVSGNEQFF.

The chain uses TRBV11-2 and TRBJ2-7; 11 bases are a match to TRBD2. Germline loops: CDR1 SGHAT, CDR2 FQNNGV. J lost 3 bases, V lost 5 bases, and 9 bases had no gene match. CDR3 length equals 16 residues. The CDR3 is CASSPPTSGSFYEQYF. CDR3 coding DNA: TGTGCCAGCAGCCCCCCCACTAGCGGGAGTTTCTACGAGCAGTACTTC.

The chain joins TRBV7-9 to TRBJ1-4; 11 bases are a match to TRBD1. Trimming at V came to 5 bases and at J to 4 bases, leaving 12 bases not matched to a gene. Germline-derived CDR1 and CDR2 are SEHNR and FQNEAQ (reference sequence). The CDR3 is 18 amino acids. CDR3 residues: CASSRGTGGLSGNEKLFF. The CDR3 coding sequence is TGTGCCAGCAGCCGCGGGACAGGGGGGCTATCGGGTAATGAAAAACTGTTTTTT. Full variable domain (rest looked up from reference TRBV7-9 and TRBJ1-4): DTGVSQNPRHKITKRGQNVTFRCDPISEHNRLYWYRQTLGQGPEFLTYFQNEAQLEKSRLLSDRFSAERPKGSFSTLEIQRTEQGDSAMYLCASSRGTGGLSGNEKLFFGSGTQLSVL.

The DNA for the CDR3 is TGCGCCAGCGTTTCGGGAGGTGGGTACAATGAGCAGTTCTTC. Residues: CASVSGGGYNEQFF. This chain connects TRBV5-1 to TRBJ2-1; 7 nucleotides align to TRBD2. Germline V lookup: CDR1 SGHRS, CDR2 YFSETQ. V was pared by 7 bases and J by 4 bases, with 8 bases of the junction left unmatched. The CDR3 runs 14 residues.

The rearrangement joins TRBV24-1 to TRBJ2-2; 7 nucleotides align to TRBD2. With 5 bases clipped from V and 7 bases from J, the junction kept 6 bases outside the gene matches. The CDR3 covers 14 residues. In germline, CDR1 is KGHDR, CDR2 SFDVKD. CDR3 nucleotides: TGTGCCACCAGTGCGAGCGGGAAGCGCGGGGAGCTGTTTTTT. It encodes CATSASGKRGELFF.

This clone came up once. The chain couples TRBV5-6 to TRBJ1-2, with 7 bases fitting TRBD1. Germline CDR1 is SGHDT and CDR2 is YYEEEE. The CDR3 length is 13 residues. V was pared by 4 bases and J by 4 bases, with 4 bases of the junction left unmatched. DNA of the CDR3: TGTGCCAGCAGCCCAACAGGGGTCTATGGCTACACCTTC. Amino acid sequence: CASSPTGVYGYTF.

The rearrangement joins TRBV5-1 to TRBJ1-1; the D gene is possibly TRBD1 (5 bases). In germline, CDR1 is SGHRS, CDR2 YFSETQ. The CDR3 has 15 residues. V shed 4 bases and J shed 1 base, with 14 bases lying between them. CDR3 in amino acids: CASSLVLGENTEAFF. The CDR3 region has the DNA TGCGCCAGCAGCCTGGTTCTAGGGGAGAACACTGAAGCTTTCTTT.